The 25 T cell receptor beta chains presented below share a single source sample, sequenced in a study of neurological immune-mediated disorders. One entry per CDR3 protein, called by TCRdb with MiXCR from the 5' RACE reads. There are approximately 30,000 distinct CDR3 sequences in the sample; over 20% occur only once, and roughly 17% lies in the top ten. Specimen: PBMCs. Receptor source: a woman in her sixties or seventies in good health.

This clonotype was observed many times. The chain combines TRBV28 with TRBJ1-5; 12 bases fit TRBD1. Germline assignment: CDR1 MDHEN and CDR2 SYDVKM. The CDR3 sequence is 17 residues long. V lost 7 bases to trimming and J lost 0 bases; unmatched junction nucleotides: 7. The CDR3, as DNA: TGTGCCAGCATCACCGGGACAGGGGGCTATAGCAATCAGCCCCAGCATTTT. Translating it yields CASITGTGGYSNQPQHF. Based on the CDR3 plus reference TRBV28 and TRBJ1-5, the full variable domain is DVKVTQSSRYLVKRTGEKVFLECVQDMDHENMFWYRQDPGLGLRLIYFSYDVKMKEKGDIPEGYSVSREKKERFSLILESASTNQTSMYLCASITGTGGYSNQPQHFGDGTRLSIL.

The chain combines TRBV29-1 with TRBJ2-2; 8 bases line up with TRBD1. Unmatched junction bases numbered 3, after V lost 6 bases and J lost 0 bases. The germline CDR1 and CDR2 sequences are SQVTM and ANQGSEA. This CDR3 is built from 14 residues. The CDR3 loop is CSVKDRANTGELFF. The CDR3 nucleotides are TGCAGCGTAAAGGACAGGGCGAACACCGGGGAGCTGTTTTTT.

The chain combines TRBV29-1 with TRBJ2-1; TRBD1 aligns across 9 bases. This CDR3 has 15 amino acids. The V and J ends lost 7 bases and 5 bases, in that order; junction bases with no gene match: 12. CDR1 is SQVTM, CDR2 ANQGSEA, per germline. CDR3 residues: CSGGRDRVLHNEQFF. Here the CDR3 DNA reads TGCAGCGGGGGCCGGGACAGGGTGCTACACAATGAGCAGTTCTTC.

This clonotype occurred many times. The chain combines TRBV12-3 or TRBV12-4 with TRBJ2-7; a possible D gene is TRBD2 (6 bases). The CDR3 is 13 residues long. Trimming pared 6 bases from V and 2 bases from J, leaving 11 bases between. The CDR3 DNA follows: TGTGCCAGCAGGGGGGACTCCGCCTACGAGCAGTACTTC. This codes for CASRGDSAYEQYF.

This clonotype was recorded many times. This rearrangement joins TRBV29-1 to TRBJ2-3, with 8 bases lining up with TRBD2. CDR1 and CDR2 from the germline V gene are SQVTM and ANQGSEA. V shed 2 bases, J shed 1 base, and the junction held 5 bases outside the gene matches. The CDR3 contains 15 residues. CDR3 amino acids: CSVEFGGGGTDTQYF. CDR3 sequence (DNA): TGCAGCGTTGAATTCGGGGGGGGTGGCACAGATACGCAGTATTTT.

This clonotype showed up many times. The gene calls are TRBV7-3 and TRBJ2-7; a possible D gene is TRBD2 (7 bases). CDR3 length equals 15 residues. Germline-derived CDR1 and CDR2 are SGHTA and FQGTGA. Trimming shortened V by 0 bases and J by 6 bases, and 15 bases separated the two germline ends. CDR3 coding DNA: TGTGCCAGCAGCTTAACGGGGGGGCCCGGGGCCGAGCAGTACTTC. Its translation: CASSLTGGPGAEQYF. The full variable domain, rest sourced from reference TRBV7-3 and TRBJ2-7, is GAGVSQTPSNKVTEKGKYVELRCDPISGHTALYWYRQSLGQGPEFLIYFQGTGAADDSGLPNDRFFAVRPEGSVSTLKIQRTERGDSAVYLCASSLTGGPGAEQYFGPGTRLTVT.

The table lists this clonotype with many counts. The junction departs from the called germline gene at one end, perhaps through a read error. V gene TRBV20-1 combines with J gene TRBJ2-7; D may correspond to TRBD1 or TRBD2 (6 bases each). The germline gives CDR1 DFQATT, CDR2 SNEGSKA (reference sequence). The CDR3 is 14 residues long. In DNA form, the CDR3 reads TGCAGTACTAGGTCTCCGGGGGCCCCCTACGAGCAGTACTTC. It is translated as CSTRSPGAPYEQYF.

As regards this clonotype: A much bigger clone sits one base away, suggesting this may be a read error. V gene TRBV28 combines with J gene TRBJ1-6; possibly TRBD1 for D (5 bases). The CDR3 spans 18 residues. Germline-derived CDR1 and CDR2 are MDHEN and SYDVKM. The V end was cut by 2 bases, the J end by 5 bases, with 19 bases between. The CDR3 loop reads CASSLGQGGPTNNSPLHF. The CDR3 DNA reads TGTGCCAGCAGTTTAGGGCAGGGCGGCCCTACGAATAATTCACCCCTCCACTTT.

This clonotype was counted ten times or more. The V gene is TRBV2, the J gene TRBJ2-3; D is possibly TRBD1 (6 bases). This CDR3 comprises 15 residues. Trimming pared 3 bases from V and 3 bases from J, leaving 13 bases between. From germline, CDR1 is SNHLY and CDR2 FYNNEI. CDR3 nucleotide sequence: TGTGCCAGCAGTGAGCTCGAGGGGGATACAGATACGCAGTATTTT. This gives the protein CASSELEGDTDTQYF. Supplemented by reference TRBV2 and TRBJ2-3, the full variable domain reads EPEVTQTPSHQVTQMGQEVILRCVPISNHLYFYWYRQILGQKVEFLVSFYNNEISEKSEIFDDQFSVERPDGSNFTLKIRSTKLEDSAMYFCASSELEGDTDTQYFGPGTRLTVL.

Ten or more counts support this clonotype. The chain links TRBV7-2 to TRBJ2-7; perhaps D is TRBD1 or TRBD2 (5 bases each). The ends were cut back, 5 bases at V and 1 base at J, with 18 bases in the middle. The CDR3 has 16 amino acids. Germline V gives CDR1 SGHTA, CDR2 FQGNSA. The CDR3 DNA reads as TGTGCCAGCAGCCCCGGGATGGGGCCCCCATCCTACGAGCAGTACTTC. This sequence encodes CASSPGMGPPSYEQYF.

This clonotype occurred a few times. The V call is TRBV5-1, the J call TRBJ2-3; 8 bases fit TRBD1. V lost 4 bases and J lost 5; bases outside the gene matches: 6. This CDR3 contains 14 residues. Germline values: CDR1 SGHRS, CDR2 YFSETQ. DNA of the CDR3: TGCGCCAGCAGCCCAGGACAGGGTGAAGATACGCAGTATTTT. Translated, it gives CASSPGQGEDTQYF.

This clonotype was counted many times. CDR3 loop: CASSIGWEQFF. The CDR3, as DNA: TGTGCCAGTAGTATAGGCTGGGAGCAGTTCTTC. This rearrangement joins TRBV19 to TRBJ2-1; D uncertain. V gave up 1 base and J gave up 10 bases, with 5 bases separating them. CDR1 and CDR2 from the germline V gene are LNHDA and SQIVND (reference sequence). The CDR3 contains 11 residues.

Many counts were recorded for this clonotype. The chain is built from TRBV12-3 or TRBV12-4 and TRBJ1-6; 9 bases map to TRBD1. The CDR3 has 12 residues. Unmatched junction bases numbered 1, after V lost 8 bases and J lost 8 bases. CDR3 coding DNA: TGTGCCAGCGGGACAGGGTATTCACCCCTCCACTTT. Its protein product is CASGTGYSPLHF.

This clonotype was recorded many times. CDR3 in DNA: TGTGCCAGCAGGGACGGCTCCTACGAGCAGTACTTC. It translates to CASRDGSYEQYF. The rearrangement links TRBV2 to TRBJ2-7; D call uncertain. Germline lookup yields CDR1 SNHLY and CDR2 FYNNEI. This CDR3 contains 12 residues. The V end lost 6 bases, the J end lost 0 bases, and 6 bases lay between the germline ends.

The chain combines TRBV27 with TRBJ2-1, with D perhaps matching TRBD2 (5 bases). The CDR3 consists of 16 residues. The germline V gene has CDR1 MNHEY and CDR2 SMNVEV (reference sequence). V shed 0 bases and J shed 2 bases, with 11 bases lying between them. CDR3 residues: CASSLSLGVAYNEQFF. The DNA for the CDR3 is TGTGCCAGCAGTTTATCTTTGGGAGTGGCCTACAATGAGCAGTTCTTC.

The sample holds many counts of this clonotype. The genes are TRBV7-2 and TRBJ2-7; TRBD2 agrees at 9 bases. CDR1 SGHTA and CDR2 FQGNSA come from the germline V gene. This CDR3 comprises 13 residues. V gave up 9 bases and J gave up 1 base; unmatched junction bases: 4. The CDR3 DNA follows: TGTGCCAGTAGACTAGCGGCATCCTACGAGCAGTACTTC. Translation gives CASRLAASYEQYF.

This clonotype was counted at least ten times. This rearrangement joins TRBV10-3 to TRBJ1-2; a possible D gene is TRBD1 (5 bases). This CDR3 region has 11 residues. V lost 8 bases and J 5 bases, leaving 9 bases between the germline ends. Germline-derived CDR1 and CDR2 are ENHRY and SYGVKD. CDR3 residues: CAIGGEYGYTF. In DNA form, the CDR3 reads TGTGCCATCGGGGGGGAATATGGCTACACCTTC.

This clonotype was seen at least ten times. CDR3 region: CAISMADTQYF. For the CDR3, the DNA is TGTGCCATCAGTATGGCAGATACGCAGTATTTT. The V gene is TRBV10-3, the J gene TRBJ2-3; no clear D gene. The V gene's germline CDR1 is ENHRY and CDR2 SYGVKD. The CDR3 runs 11 residues. Trimming stripped 5 bases from V and 4 bases from J, with 4 bases between.

This clonotype was counted at least ten times. V usage is TRBV7-2 and J usage is TRBJ2-3; D gene ambiguous. The CDR3 contains 13 residues. V was pared by 1 base and J by 1 base, with 3 bases between. In germline, CDR1 is SGHTA, CDR2 FQGNSA. For the CDR3, the DNA is TGTGCCAGCAGCTTAGATGGCACAGATACGCAGTATTTT. Its protein is CASSLDGTDTQYF. Full variable domain (outside the CDR3, taken from reference TRBV7-2 and TRBJ2-3): GAGVSQSPSNKVTEKGKDVELRCDPISGHTALYWYRQSLGQGLEFLIYFQGNSAPDKSGLPSDRFSAERTGGSVSTLTIQRTQQEDSAVYLCASSLDGTDTQYFGPGTRLTVL.

There are many counts of this clonotype. The genes are TRBV15 and TRBJ1-5; D gene ambiguous. Germline CDR1 reads LNHNV; CDR2 reads YYDKDF (reference sequence). V gave up 2 bases and J gave up 6 bases, with 8 bases separating them. This CDR3 is built from 13 residues. Here the CDR3 DNA reads TGTGCCACCAGCAGAACGGACCTTCAGCCCCAGCATTTT. Protein sequence: CATSRTDLQPQHF.

The table lists this clonotype with many counts. The chain is built from TRBV6-2 or TRBV6-3 and TRBJ2-7; 9 bases line up with TRBD2. Germline V lookup: CDR1 MNHEY, CDR2 SVGEGT. With 6 bases clipped from V and 7 bases from J, the junction kept 13 bases outside the gene matches. The CDR3 totals 15 residues. The CDR3 DNA reads as TGTGCCAGCAGCTTCCTGACTAGCGGAAATATAGAGCAGTACTTC. Encoded protein: CASSFLTSGNIEQYF.

The V and J genes are TRBV4-2 and TRBJ2-3, with TRBD2 identical over 9 bases. Germline V CDR1 and CDR2: LGHNA, YNFKEQ. The CDR3 has 23 residues. The V and J ends lost 3 bases and 4 bases, in that order; junction bases with no gene match: 29. The CDR3 DNA is TGTGCCAGCAGCCAGACGGGCTGGGGGGAGCGGGAGGAGGTCCGGGAGCTCGCAGATACGCAGTATTTT. Amino acid sequence: CASSQTGWGEREEVRELADTQYF.

There are many counts of this clonotype. This chain connects TRBV19 to TRBJ1-5; D is possibly TRBD1 (6 bases). Trimming removed 4 bases from V and 5 bases from J, with 9 bases in between. The CDR3 consists of 13 residues. Germline V gives CDR1 LNHDA, CDR2 SQIVND (reference sequence). This CDR3 is CASSTGVDQPQHF. The CDR3 DNA sequence: TGTGCCAGTAGTACAGGGGTGGATCAGCCCCAGCATTTT. The full variable domain, rest sourced from reference TRBV19 and TRBJ1-5, is DGGITQSPKYLFRKEGQNVTLSCEQNLNHDAMYWYRQDPGQGLRLIYYSQIVNDFQKGDIAEGYSVSREKKESFPLTVTSAQKNPTAFYLCASSTGVDQPQHFGDGTRLSIL.

This clonotype was recorded at least ten times. The J gene is TRBJ1-6, the V gene TRBV18; D remains unclear. Per germline, CDR1 KGHSH and CDR2 LQKENI. The CDR3 contains 14 residues. V dropped 2 bases and J dropped 3 bases, with 5 bases sitting between them. This CDR3 reads CASSPGVYNSPLHF. In DNA, the CDR3 is TGTGCCAGCTCACCAGGGGTCTATAATTCACCCCTCCACTTT.

The table lists this clonotype with many counts. The chain is built from TRBV28 and TRBJ1-2; perhaps TRBD1 as D (5 bases). V was cut by 5 bases and J by 8 bases, with 18 bases left in between. The CDR3 extends over 14 amino acids. Germline assignment: CDR1 MDHEN and CDR2 SYDVKM. The CDR3 here is CASSRQRLSWGYTF. CDR3 in DNA: TGTGCCAGCAGTCGACAGAGGCTTTCTTGGGGCTACACCTTC.